Below are 23 T cell receptor beta chains sequenced from a single sample in a study of CXCR3-negative and CXCR3-positive naive CD8 T cells. Study outcomes and limitations: Against CXCR3-negative naive cells, CXCR3-positive naive cells showed more hydrophobic TRB CDR3s.

With UMI labels, 5' RACE was used to prepare the TRB cDNA libraries. Following a re-call of the 5' RACE reads, TCRdb has one entry per CDR3 protein and lacks DNA. The sample is made up of about 120,000 distinct CDR3 sequences, and the top ten hold about 0.35% of it. What these receptors recognize is not known. Sequenced sample: naive CXCR3+ CD8+ T cells from blood. This sample's subset: CD45RO-CCR7+CD27+CD95- naive CD8+ T cells expressing CXCR3 (TNR3+). These receptors all come from a human donor in good health. Some clones in this sample may be carry-over from other donors' samples.

V usage is TRBV30 and J usage is TRBJ2-1. CDR3 length: 12 amino acids. The germline V gene has CDR1 GTSNPN and CDR2 SVGIG (reference sequence). The CDR3 reads CAWSVGSWEQFF. Full variable domain (remainder filled in from reference TRBV30 and TRBJ2-1): SQTIHQWPATLVQPVGSPLSLECTVEGTSNPNLYWYRQAAGRGLQLLFYSVGIGQISSEVPQNLSASRPQDRQFILSSKKLLLSDSGFYLCAWSVGSWEQFFGPGTRLTVL.

The V call is TRBV29-1, the J call TRBJ2-2; as DNA is missing, the TRBD1 call by TCRdb cannot be tested. CDR3 length: 17 residues. Germline CDR1 reads SQVTM; CDR2 reads ANQGSEA. Here the CDR3 reads CSVEDLPRGGLTGELFF.

The genes are TRBV19 and TRBJ2-7; the D call from TCRdb, TRBD1, cannot be confirmed without DNA. Germline loops: CDR1 LNHDA, CDR2 SQIVND (reference sequence). This CDR3 has 15 amino acids. CDR3 protein: CASSMRSVGGHEQYF.

V is TRBV7-2 and J is TRBJ2-7; the D gene TCRdb calls, TRBD1, cannot be checked with no DNA. The CDR3 covers 17 residues. From germline, CDR1 is SGHTA and CDR2 FQGNSA. The CDR3 loop is CASSLGGGLVSSYEQYF. The whole variable domain, filled in from reference TRBV7-2 and TRBJ2-7, reads GAGVSQSPSNKVTEKGKDVELRCDPISGHTALYWYRQSLGQGLEFLIYFQGNSAPDKSGLPSDRFSAERTGGSVSTLTIQRTQQEDSAVYLCASSLGGGLVSSYEQYFGPGTRLTVT.

Here the CDR3 reads CASSAGETQYF. V is TRBV9 and J is TRBJ2-5. CDR1 and CDR2 from the germline V gene are SGDLS and YYNGEE. CDR3 length: 11 residues.

The chain combines TRBV4-2 with TRBJ2-1; the D gene TCRdb calls, TRBD2, cannot be checked with no DNA. The CDR3 length is 15 residues. CDR1 LGHNA and CDR2 YNFKEQ come from the germline V gene. CDR3 amino acids: CASSQDRGGRNEQFF.

The chain uses TRBV27 and TRBJ2-7; TCRdb's assignment of TRBD2 cannot be checked, as there is no DNA. The CDR3 is 14 amino acids. CDR1 MNHEY and CDR2 SMNVEV come from the germline V gene (reference sequence). CDR3 region: CASSLGSVAYEQYF.

The V call is TRBV2, the J call TRBJ1-5; there is no DNA to check the TCRdb D call of TRBD1. The CDR3 covers 18 residues. From germline, CDR1 is SNHLY and CDR2 FYNNEI. CDR3 protein: CASNEGPRLTGKNQPQHF.

The rearrangement joins TRBV21-1 to TRBJ2-5; TCRdb's D call, TRBD2, is unchecked because there is no DNA. TRBV21-1 is a documented pseudogene. The CDR3 contains 15 residues. This CDR3 is CASSNWAIPKETQYF.

The chain combines TRBV5-4 with TRBJ2-1; the TCRdb D gene call, TRBD2, has no DNA to confirm it. CDR3 length: 16 residues. Per the germline V gene, CDR1 is SGHNT and CDR2 is YYREEE (reference sequence). CDR3: CASSPTSGRDYNEQFF.

The CDR3 sequence is CASSARLVPEQFF. This chain links TRBV12-3 or TRBV12-4 with TRBJ2-1; absent DNA, TCRdb's TRBD2 call cannot be checked. The CDR3 contains 13 residues.

The V gene is TRBV27, the J gene TRBJ2-5; as DNA is missing, the TRBD2 call by TCRdb cannot be tested. Germline values: CDR1 MNHEY, CDR2 SMNVEV (reference sequence). This CDR3 has 15 amino acids. The CDR3 sequence is CASSPLGGSRETQYF.

V is TRBV12-3 or TRBV12-4 and J is TRBJ2-7; with no DNA, the TCRdb D assignment of TRBD1 cannot be verified. The CDR3 covers 13 residues. The chain's CDR3 is CASQGTGTYEQYF.

The J gene is TRBJ2-7, the V gene TRBV28. CDR3 size: 14 residues. The germline CDR1 and CDR2 sequences are MDHEN and SYDVKM. CDR3 amino acids: CASSLIGNSYEQYF.

The rearrangement joins TRBV6-5 to TRBJ2-7; TCRdb lists TRBD1, though no DNA is available to test this call. The length of the CDR3 is 13 residues. In germline, CDR1 is MNHEY, CDR2 SVGAGI. CDR3 sequence: CASTGAASYEQYF.

V usage is TRBV28 and J usage is TRBJ2-1; TCRdb's D gene call, TRBD2, goes unchecked for lack of DNA. CDR1 and CDR2 from the germline V gene are MDHEN and SYDVKM. This CDR3 has 16 residues. The CDR3 here is CASSLRLAGEYNEQFF.

The chain combines TRBV11-2 with TRBJ2-1; TCRdb selects TRBD2, and the lack of DNA leaves this call unchecked. This CDR3 is built from 16 residues. The germline V gene has CDR1 SGHAT and CDR2 FQNNGV. CDR3 residues: CASSQNVRASYNEQFF.

The chain combines TRBV9 with TRBJ2-7. The CDR3 runs to 17 residues. Germline loops: CDR1 SGDLS, CDR2 YYNGEE. The chain's CDR3 is CASSVGLAELIPYEQYF. Drawing the rest from reference TRBV9 and TRBJ2-7, the complete variable domain is DSGVTQTPKHLITATGQRVTLRCSPRSGDLSVYWYQQSLDQGLQFLIQYYNGEERAKGNILERFSAQQFPDLHSELNLSSLELGDSALYFCASSVGLAELIPYEQYFGPGTRLTVT.

The V gene is TRBV7-7, the J gene TRBJ2-1; TCRdb's D call of TRBD1 is untestable without DNA. Germline assignment: CDR1 SSHAT and CDR2 FNYEAQ (reference sequence). CDR3 size: 13 residues. CDR3 loop: CASSPGHVGEQFF.

The J gene is TRBJ2-5, the V gene TRBV6-6; TCRdb names TRBD1, which stays unverified in the absence of DNA. The CDR3 consists of 13 residues. Germline V gene data show CDR1 as MNHNY and CDR2 as SVGAGI (reference sequence). CDR3 in amino acids: CASLEGRQETQYF.

This chain links TRBV12-3 or TRBV12-4 with TRBJ2-2; no DNA is available, so the TRBD1 call from TCRdb remains unchecked. The CDR3 consists of 16 residues. CDR3 loop: CASSTPAPEMTGELFF.

The V gene is TRBV6-1, the J gene TRBJ1-2; TCRdb selects TRBD1, and the lack of DNA leaves this call unchecked. CDR1 MNHNS and CDR2 SASEGT come from the germline V gene. The CDR3 is made up of 15 amino acids. CDR3 residues: CASSEARTGGTGYTF.

The chain joins TRBV9 to TRBJ2-7; TCRdb designates TRBD2, a call that cannot be tested without DNA. Germline V gives CDR1 SGDLS, CDR2 YYNGEE. The CDR3 runs to 15 residues. The CDR3 spells CASSVGSSGMYEQYF.